This entry is about one T cell receptor beta chain. As yet, its antigen is unknown. Treatment indicated: oral pan-JAK inhibitor, 5-10 mg twice daily. V lost 1 base to trimming and J lost 5 bases; unmatched junction nucleotides: 4. The germline V gene has CDR1 SGHRS and CDR2 YFSETQ. The CDR3 covers 15 residues. The data derive from a study of CD8+ T cells in alopecia areata. Study-level results: Relative to normal scalp, lesional scalp, especially alopecia totalis/universalis, showed higher clonality. Significant decreases in scalp clonality and expanded CD8+ clones followed tofacitinib treatment.

Sequencing templates came from extracted RNA that was reverse transcribed into cDNA. The repertoire was sequenced with immunoSEQ multiplex PCR; TCRdb's copy has only in-frame clones and lacks some. Here the sample spans about 160,000 clones, about three fifths being singletons. Sequenced here: CD4+ T cells sorted from blood, sampled at week 4, from a patient treated with tofacitinib. This rearrangement joins TRBV5-1 to TRBJ1-5, with TRBD1 matching over 9 bases. This receptor was obtained from a human donor with alopecia areata. CDR3 amino acids: CASSLLGQGDQPQHF. Here the CDR3 DNA reads TGCGCCAGCAGCTTGTTGGGACAGGGCGATCAGCCCCAGCATTTT.